These 22 T cell receptor beta chains originate from one sample sequenced in a study of blood T cells in healthy people across ages. It was with a sample-barcoded 5' primer and a J-beta primer mix that a second PCR of roughly 7 to 12 cycles was run. TCRdb analysed the 5' RACE reads with MiXCR anew, one entry per CDR3 protein. The repertoire holds about 1.6 million distinct CDR3 sequences, with about 31% as singletons. The sequencing input was blood. Receptor source: a woman aged 30 to 39 in good health.

DNA for the CDR3: TGTGCCAGCAGGTTTAATTACAGAGCCTACGAGCAGTACTTC. Its translation is CASRFNYRAYEQYF. J is TRBJ2-7 and V is TRBV27; D not resolved. From germline, CDR1 is MNHEY and CDR2 SMNVEV (reference sequence). The CDR3 runs 14 residues. V was cut by 6 bases and J by 2 bases, with 14 bases left in between.

In this sample, this clonotype turned up a few times. The rearrangement joins TRBV3-1 to TRBJ1-1, with unresolved D. The CDR3 runs 13 residues. Germline CDR1 and CDR2: LGHDT and YNNKEL (reference sequence). V gave up 4 bases and J gave up 7 bases, with 13 bases separating them. As DNA, the CDR3 is TGTGCCAGCAGCCCCCTCGATTCGATTGAAGCTTTCTTT. This codes for CASSPLDSIEAFF.

The rearrangement uses TRBV30 and TRBJ1-6; TRBD1 agrees at 7 bases. The V gene end was trimmed by 0 bases and the J gene end by 7 bases; junction bases not matched to a gene: 18. The CDR3 has 19 residues. Germline values: CDR1 GTSNPN, CDR2 SVGIG (reference sequence). DNA for the CDR3: TGTGCCTGGAGTGTACTGGGGAGGGGGCGCGGCAGCGGGAATTCACCCCTCCACTTT. This gives the protein CAWSVLGRGRGSGNSPLHF. The full variable domain, in which reference TRBV30 and TRBJ1-6 provide the parts outside the CDR3, is SQTIHQWPATLVQPVGSPLSLECTVEGTSNPNLYWYRQAAGRGLQLLFYSVGIGQISSEVPQNLSASRPQDRQFILSSKKLLLSDSGFYLCAWSVLGRGRGSGNSPLHFGNGTRLTVT.

The rearrangement links TRBV6-1 to TRBJ2-7, with D possibly TRBD2 on 5 matching bases. Between the trimmed V and J ends, which lost 2 bases and 7 bases, there was a span of 9 bases. The CDR3 spans 12 residues. The germline CDR1 and CDR2 sequences are MNHNS and SASEGT. The chain's CDR3 is CASSEYEREQYF. The CDR3 DNA follows: TGTGCCAGCAGTGAATATGAGCGGGAGCAGTACTTC.

This clonotype was counted a few times. V and J are TRBV20-1 and TRBJ2-4; 9 bases line up with TRBD1. Per the germline V gene, CDR1 is DFQATT and CDR2 is SNEGSKA (reference sequence). V trimming: 6 bases; J trimming: 6 bases; junction bases outside the gene matches: 3. The CDR3 spans 12 residues. CDR3 sequence reads: CSARDRVNIQYF. The CDR3 coding sequence is TGCAGTGCCCGGGACAGGGTAAACATTCAGTACTTC.

V usage is TRBV7-2 and J usage is TRBJ1-2; unclear D gene. The CDR3 is 14 residues long. Germline V lookup: CDR1 SGHTA, CDR2 FQGNSA. Trimming stripped 4 bases from V and 4 bases from J, with 13 bases between. CDR3 sequence (DNA): TGTGCCAGCAGCTCGAGCCCGTTACTCTATGGCTACACCTTC. Translating it yields CASSSSPLLYGYTF.

The V and J genes are TRBV10-3 and TRBJ2-1; no clear D gene. V lost 2 bases and J lost 6, with 17 bases in between. CDR1 is ENHRY, CDR2 SYGVKD, per germline. The CDR3 covers 16 residues. The CDR3 coding sequence is TGTGCCATCAGTGAGAATTCAGACATAATGCCCAATGAGCAGTTCTTC. Protein product: CAISENSDIMPNEQFF.

This clonotype occurred a few times. The chain is built from TRBV6-5 and TRBJ1-2, with D perhaps matching TRBD1 (5 bases). The CDR3 totals 12 residues. CDR1 and CDR2 from the germline V gene are MNHEY and SVGAGI. Trimming cost V 6 bases and J 8 bases, with 13 bases left between them. CDR3 in amino acids: CASRGTSLGYTF. DNA for the CDR3: TGTGCCAGCAGAGGGACCTCCCTCGGCTACACCTTC.

This clonotype was seen a handful of times. The chain links TRBV7-6 to TRBJ2-1; weak D call: TRBD2 (6 bases). CDR1 SGHVS and CDR2 FNYEAQ come from the germline V gene. CDR3 length: 16 residues. The V gene lost 6 bases and the J gene lost 4 bases, with 19 bases spanning the gap. The CDR3 is CASRQRIEGRYNEQFF. In DNA form, the CDR3 reads TGTGCCAGCAGGCAAAGGATCGAAGGGAGGTACAATGAGCAGTTCTTC.

This clonotype was seen more than once but under ten times. The gene calls are TRBV4-1 and TRBJ1-2; D gene uncertain. V was shortened by 3 bases and J by 3 bases, with 11 bases between the two germline ends. The germline V gene encodes CDR1 MGHRA and CDR2 YSYEKL. This CDR3 has 14 amino acids. In nucleotides, the CDR3 is TGCGCCAGCAGCCATCCGATGGCGGACTATGGCTACACCTTC. Its protein product is CASSHPMADYGYTF.

The rearrangement uses TRBV9 and TRBJ2-2, with 9 nucleotides matching TRBD1. The CDR3 spans 16 residues. Trimming cost V 5 bases and J 4 bases; bases outside gene matches: 9. Germline loops: CDR1 SGDLS, CDR2 YYNGEE. The CDR3 coding sequence is TGTGCCAGCAGTCCAACCGGGACAGGGCTCACCGGGGAGCTGTTTTTT. Amino acid sequence: CASSPTGTGLTGELFF.

This clonotype has a handful of counts. The chain joins TRBV15 to TRBJ2-3; TRBD2 is a possible D gene (6 bases). The length of the CDR3 is 16 residues. CDR1 and CDR2 from the germline V gene are LNHNV and YYDKDF (reference sequence). Trimming left V 0 bases short and J 2 bases short, with 12 bases between. The CDR3 sequence: CATSRDRRGFTDTQYF. The CDR3 nucleotides are TGTGCCACCAGCAGAGATCGGCGGGGCTTCACAGATACGCAGTATTTT. The full variable domain, completed using reference TRBV15 and TRBJ2-3, is DAMVIQNPRYQVTQFGKPVTLSCSQTLNHNVMYWYQQKSSQAPKLLFHYYDKDFNNEADTPDNFQSRRPNTSFCFLDIRSPGLGDTAMYLCATSRDRRGFTDTQYFGPGTRLTVL.

This clonotype was observed a handful of times. The chain couples TRBV3-1 to TRBJ2-7, with D possibly matching TRBD2 (6 bases). Germline V gene lookup returns CDR1 LGHDT and CDR2 YNNKEL (reference sequence). The CDR3 covers 14 residues. Between the trimmed V and J ends, which lost 0 bases and 6 bases, there was a span of 12 bases. The CDR3 bases are TGTGCCAGCAGCCAAGATGTTGGCGGGATCGAGCAGTACTTC. This gives the protein CASSQDVGGIEQYF.

For this clonotype: This may come from a read error, since a much larger clone is one base off. CDR3 DNA: TGCAGCCTCATACGGGGCACAGGTACGCAGTATTTT. This sequence encodes CSLIRGTGTQYF. The chain uses TRBV20-1 and TRBJ2-3, with D perhaps assigned TRBD1 or TRBD2 (5 bases each). Germline V gene lookup returns CDR1 DFQATT and CDR2 SNEGSKA (reference sequence). There are 12 residues in the CDR3.

This chain uses TRBV11-2 with TRBJ2-1, with 8 bases that match TRBD2. This CDR3 has 16 residues. J lost 10 bases, V lost 1 base, and 12 bases had no gene match. Looked up from germline, CDR1 is SGHAT and CDR2 is FQNNGV. The CDR3 reads CASSLGLAGGWPEQFF. CDR3 bases: TGTGCCAGCAGCTTAGGGCTAGCGGGTGGTTGGCCCGAGCAGTTCTTC.

The J gene is TRBJ1-1, the V gene TRBV5-1, with 7 bases lining up with TRBD1. Trimming cost V 0 bases and J 10 bases; bases outside gene matches: 6. This CDR3 has 13 amino acids. Germline CDR1 and CDR2: SGHRS and YFSETQ. The CDR3 coding sequence is TGCGCCAGCAGCTTGGATGGCAGACAGGGAGCTTTCTTT. Translated, it gives CASSLDGRQGAFF.

This clonotype was observed a handful of times. The chain combines TRBV27 with TRBJ2-7; TRBD1 agrees at 10 bases. Trimming removed 6 bases from V and 4 bases from J; junction bases left unmatched: 6. Germline V gene sequence: CDR1 MNHEY, CDR2 SMNVEV (reference sequence). This CDR3 is 14 amino acids long. The CDR3 reads CASRLGQGLYEQYF. CDR3 bases: TGTGCCAGCAGATTGGGACAGGGGCTATACGAGCAGTACTTC.

The rearrangement uses TRBV4-1 and TRBJ2-7, with 9 nucleotides matching TRBD1. CDR1 is MGHRA and CDR2 is YSYEKL in the germline V gene. J lost 7 bases, V lost 4 bases, and 14 bases had no gene match. CDR3 size: 16 residues. CDR3 DNA: TGCGCCAGCAGCCGTCTTCCGGGACAGGGAATGCAGGAGCAGTACTTC. Translating it yields CASSRLPGQGMQEQYF.

This chain joins TRBV7-3 and TRBJ2-3, with 10 nucleotides matching TRBD2. V lost 0 bases and J lost 8; bases outside the gene matches: 8. CDR1 is SGHTA and CDR2 is FQGTGA in the germline V gene. This CDR3 has 16 residues. CDR3 amino acids: CASSLTPSGGSGTQYF. CDR3 nucleotides: TGTGCCAGCAGCTTAACCCCTAGCGGGGGATCTGGTACGCAGTATTTT.

This clonotype was seen more than once but under ten times. The chain is built from TRBV30 and TRBJ2-3; perhaps TRBD2 as D (5 bases). Deletions cut 4 bases from V and 6 bases from J, with 20 bases between. Germline values: CDR1 GTSNPN, CDR2 SVGIG (reference sequence). CDR3 size: 15 residues. CDR3 in DNA: TGTGCCTGGAATACCTTCGGGGTTGAAGGGGATACGCAGTATTTT. Its protein is CAWNTFGVEGDTQYF.

This clonotype was observed a few times. The chain links TRBV6-1 to TRBJ1-2; a possible D gene is TRBD1 (6 bases). Trimming left V 4 bases short and J 4 bases short, with 22 bases between. CDR3 length: 17 amino acids. CDR1 is MNHNS, CDR2 SASEGT, per germline. The CDR3: CASSARSGTQEFYGYTF. The DNA for the CDR3 is TGTGCCAGCAGTGCCCGATCCGGGACACAAGAATTCTATGGCTACACCTTC.

The genes are TRBV12-3 or TRBV12-4 and TRBJ1-2, with 8 bases identical to TRBD1. The junction had 10 bases not matched to a gene; V was cut back by 2 bases and J by 5 bases. CDR3 length: 16 amino acids. The CDR3 sequence: CASSLSNRGAGYGYTF. CDR3 coding DNA: TGTGCCAGCAGTTTATCCAACAGGGGGGCCGGGTATGGCTACACCTTC.